The present entry profiles one T cell receptor beta chain with its context. Antigen: not known. The data were produced by immunoSEQ multiplex PCR, yet TCRdb's version contains in-frame clones alone and is incomplete. Among tens of thousands of clones listed, 85% to 95% were seen once. The CDR3 loop spans 14 amino acids. V lost 2 bases and J 4 bases, leaving 8 bases between the germline ends. Looked up from germline, CDR1 is MNHNY and CDR2 is SVGAGI (reference sequence). The entry originates in a study of OX40 agonist ivuxolimab in advanced cancers. Study-wide findings and caveats: The antigen specificity of the peripheral T cells (those that were expanded) was not determined.

The material sequenced was CD4+ or CD8+ T cells sorted from blood, taken in a trial of the OX40 agonist ivuxolimab. The V and J genes are TRBV6-6 and TRBJ1-4; weak D call: TRBD1 (5 bases). The TCR comes from an adult with an advanced solid tumor such as melanoma, head and neck, liver or kidney cancer. The CDR3 loop is CASSYGGVNEKLFF. As DNA, the CDR3 is TGTGCCAGCAGTTACGGGGGAGTTAATGAAAAACTGTTTTTT.